The 32 T cell receptor beta chains below were found in one sample sequenced in a study of radiotherapy plus CTLA-4 blockade in lung cancer. The table came from immunoSEQ multiplex PCR; TCRdb's copy has only in-frame clones and leaves some out. This table holds about 110,000 clones, about four fifths found once. Sample: peripheral blood, taken from a patient treated with radiotherapy plus ipilimumab. All receptors derive from a human donor with non-small cell lung cancer that progressed on radiotherapy plus ipilimumab. Some clones in this sample may be carry-over from other donors' samples.

The V gene is TRBV7-3, the J gene TRBJ2-5; possibly TRBD1 for D (5 bases). The germline V and J ends were trimmed by 2 bases and 2 bases, with 15 bases remaining between them. The V gene's germline CDR1 is SGHTA and CDR2 FQGTGA. The CDR3 is 16 amino acids. The CDR3 bases are TGTGCCAGCAGCTTATCCCCCCAGGGCCCACAAGAGACCCAGTACTTC. Its protein product is CASSLSPQGPQETQYF.

This sequence joins TRBV6-5 and TRBJ1-2; D gene unclear. This CDR3 comprises 13 residues. The germline V gene has CDR1 MNHEY and CDR2 SVGAGI. V lost 2 bases and J 5 bases, leaving 9 bases between the germline ends. CDR3 in DNA: TGTGCCAGCAGTTACAGTCACCTGTATGGCTACACCTTC. It yields the protein CASSYSHLYGYTF.

The V gene is TRBV5-1, the J gene TRBJ2-7; either TRBD1 or TRBD2 may fit D (5 bases each). This CDR3 region has 15 residues. The V end was cut by 4 bases, the J end by 1 base, with 15 bases between. Germline loops: CDR1 SGHRS, CDR2 YFSETQ. The CDR3 loop is CASSQGTAPSYEQYF. Here the CDR3 DNA reads TGCGCCAGCAGCCAAGGGACCGCACCTTCCTACGAGCAGTACTTC.

The rearrangement links TRBV7-3 to TRBJ2-1; D is perhaps TRBD1 (6 bases). The CDR3 runs 14 residues. The V gene's germline CDR1 is SGHTA and CDR2 FQGTGA. Trimming pared 5 bases from V and 4 bases from J, leaving 12 bases between. CDR3 region: CASSPQGLYNEQFF. As DNA, the CDR3 is TGTGCCAGCAGCCCTCAGGGGTTATACAATGAGCAGTTCTTC.

V gene TRBV5-1 combines with J gene TRBJ1-2, with D possibly TRBD1 on 5 matching bases. The CDR3 spans 14 residues. Germline V lookup: CDR1 SGHRS, CDR2 YFSETQ. V lost 3 bases to trimming and J lost 7 bases, with 16 bases between them. The CDR3 nucleotides are TGCGCCAGCAGCTCCCCGGGGACGGGCCCTGGCTACACCTTC. As protein: CASSSPGTGPGYTF.

The gene calls are TRBV29-1 and TRBJ2-7; no firm D call. The germline V gene has CDR1 SQVTM and CDR2 ANQGSEA. V was shortened by 7 bases and J by 5 bases, with 15 bases between the two germline ends. This CDR3 contains 12 residues. The CDR3 sequence: CSAGLSYDEQYF. CDR3 in DNA: TGCAGCGCCGGGTTATCTTACGACGAGCAGTACTTC.

A single count supports this clone. The chain joins TRBV27 to TRBJ2-2; D remains ambiguous. The V end was cut by 5 bases, the J end by 7 bases, with 5 bases between. This CDR3 has 11 amino acids. Germline-derived CDR1 and CDR2 are MNHEY and SMNVEV (reference sequence). The CDR3 DNA is TGTGCCAGCAGTAGGAACGGGGAGCTGTTTTTT. Residues: CASSRNGELFF.

The chain's CDR3 is CASSGPSGGDNTGELFF. CDR3 sequence (DNA): TGTGCCAGCAGCGGCCCTAGCGGGGGGGACAACACCGGGGAGCTGTTTTTT. The chain carries TRBV9 and TRBJ2-2, with TRBD2 matching over 12 bases. The ends lost 3 bases at V and 2 bases at J; junction bases unmatched: 5. Germline V lookup: CDR1 SGDLS, CDR2 YYNGEE. The CDR3 consists of 17 residues. The full variable domain, its missing parts supplied by reference TRBV9 and TRBJ2-2, is DSGVTQTPKHLITATGQRVTLRCSPRSGDLSVYWYQQSLDQGLQFLIQYYNGEERAKGNILERFSAQQFPDLHSELNLSSLELGDSALYFCASSGPSGGDNTGELFFGEGSRLTVL.

The chain couples TRBV6-6 to TRBJ2-1; D is possibly TRBD2 (7 bases). This CDR3 comprises 15 residues. Trimming pared 7 bases from V and 5 bases from J, leaving 18 bases between. Germline V gene lookup returns CDR1 MNHNY and CDR2 SVGAGI (reference sequence). The chain's CDR3 is CASKIGGLFNNEQFF. For the CDR3, the DNA is TGTGCCAGCAAAATAGGGGGACTATTTAACAATGAGCAGTTCTTC.

A few counts support this clone. The chain has TRBV4-2 and TRBJ1-5; no clear D gene. The ends were cut back, 3 bases at V and 6 bases at J, with 15 bases in the middle. The germline V gene has CDR1 LGHNA and CDR2 YNFKEQ. CDR3 length: 15 amino acids. CDR3 nucleotides: TGTGCCAGCAGCCACAGCACCCCTGGCTCTCAGCCCCAGCATTTT. It yields the protein CASSHSTPGSQPQHF.

Worth noting for this clone: One end of the junction varies from germline; a read error may be responsible. This rearrangement joins TRBV7-7 to TRBJ2-7, with D perhaps TRBD1 (5 bases). The DNA matches TRBJ2-5 better at its end, which makes the J call doubtful. Germline loops: CDR1 SSHAT, CDR2 FNYEAQ (reference sequence). This CDR3 region has 14 residues. CDR3 sequence: CASSPVRGSETQYF. Written as DNA, the CDR3 is TGTGCTAGCAGCCCCGTAAGGGGCTCAGAGACCCAGTACTTC.

V gene TRBV19 combines with J gene TRBJ1-5; TRBD1 is a possible D gene (5 bases). The V end was cut by 1 base, the J end by 5 bases, with 21 bases between. CDR3 size: 18 residues. In germline, CDR1 is LNHDA, CDR2 SQIVND (reference sequence). In DNA, the CDR3 is TGTGCCAGTAGTATAGTCGCCTTGAGGGCAGGGCTTTATCAGCCCCAGCATTTT. Encoded protein: CASSIVALRAGLYQPQHF.

The chain joins TRBV7-2 to TRBJ2-5, with D unclear. V was clipped by 5 bases and J by 2 bases, with 15 bases between them. Per germline, CDR1 SGHTA and CDR2 FQGNSA. The CDR3 covers 15 residues. CDR3 in amino acids: CASSHGWGGQETQYF. The CDR3 DNA reads TGTGCCAGCAGCCATGGGTGGGGTGGGCAAGAGACCCAGTACTTC.

The chain has TRBV5-5 and TRBJ2-2; D remains ambiguous. Per germline, CDR1 SGHKS and CDR2 YYEKEE (reference sequence). This CDR3 region has 13 residues. V was cut by 4 bases and J by 5 bases, with 9 bases left in between. The CDR3 nucleotides are TGTGCCAGCAGCCTACGGCGTACCGGGGAGCTGTTTTTT. It codes for CASSLRRTGELFF.

This rearrangement joins TRBV7-2 to TRBJ2-7; D might be TRBD2 (7 bases). The CDR3 is made up of 16 amino acids. With 3 bases removed from V and 5 bases from J, the gap between germline ends came to 20 bases. Germline assignment: CDR1 SGHTA and CDR2 FQGNSA. CDR3 amino acids: CASSFGGDGGAHEQYF. DNA for the CDR3: TGTGCCAGCAGCTTCGGGGGCGATGGGGGGGCCCACGAGCAGTACTTC.

Details on this clone: The junction and the germline gene differ at one end; a read error may be behind it. Other DNA sequences in the same sample also yield this CDR3. This chain joins TRBV7-8 and TRBJ1-1; maybe TRBD1 (6 bases). Germline V gene data show CDR1 as SGHVS and CDR2 as FQNEAQ. The length of the CDR3 is 15 residues. The CDR3 region is CASSLAGGMNTEAFF. The CDR3 coding sequence is TGTGCCAGCAGCTTAGCAGGGGGGATGAACACTGAGGCTTTCTTT.

The rearrangement joins TRBV27 to TRBJ1-2, with 7 nucleotides matching TRBD1. Trimming took 6 bases from V and 4 from J; bases not matched to a gene: 2. This CDR3 has 12 amino acids. CDR1 MNHEY and CDR2 SMNVEV come from the germline V gene (reference sequence). As DNA, the CDR3 is TGTGCCAGCAGACAGGGGCTCTATGGCTACACCTTC. The encoded protein is CASRQGLYGYTF.

The gene calls are TRBV28 and TRBJ1-4, with a possible D match to TRBD1 (5 bases). CDR1 MDHEN and CDR2 SYDVKM come from the germline V gene. Trimming stripped 2 bases from V and 13 bases from J, with 11 bases between. The CDR3 runs 12 residues. CDR3 bases: TGTGCCAGCAGTTTAAGGTCCGGGGGACTGTTTTTT. It codes for CASSLRSGGLFF.

This clone was recorded a few times. The V gene is TRBV4-3, the J gene TRBJ2-1; 11 bases align to TRBD2. In germline, CDR1 is LGHNA, CDR2 YSLEER. Trimming took 0 bases from V and 4 from J; bases not matched to a gene: 2. The CDR3 runs to 16 residues. For the CDR3, the DNA is TGCGCCAGCAGCCAAGATGCTAGCGGGGGGTACAATGAGCAGTTCTTC. It encodes CASSQDASGGYNEQFF.

This chain connects TRBV29-1 to TRBJ2-2, with TRBD1 identical over 8 bases. The CDR3 extends over 14 amino acids. Germline V CDR1 and CDR2: SQVTM, ANQGSEA. The junction had 3 bases not matched to a gene; V was cut back by 6 bases and J by 0 bases. The CDR3: CSVKTGANTGELFF. In DNA, the CDR3 is TGCAGCGTGAAGACAGGGGCGAACACCGGGGAGCTGTTTTTT.

The chain is built from TRBV6-6 and TRBJ1-5; weak D call: TRBD1 (6 bases). Trimming stripped 6 bases from V and 4 bases from J, with 19 bases between. Germline-derived CDR1 and CDR2 are MNHNY and SVGAGI (reference sequence). This CDR3 is built from 16 residues. This chain's CDR3 is CASSPRGGPENQPQHF. CDR3 DNA: TGTGCCAGCAGCCCCAGAGGGGGTCCGGAAAATCAGCCCCAGCATTTT.

This chain uses TRBV7-3 with TRBJ1-1; no clear D gene. Trimming shortened V by 4 bases and J by 3 bases, and 9 bases separated the two germline ends. Germline V gene sequence: CDR1 SGHTA, CDR2 FQGTGA. This CDR3 has 13 amino acids. This CDR3 reads CASSSNADTEAFF. As DNA, the CDR3 is TGTGCCAGCAGCTCAAACGCTGACACTGAAGCTTTCTTT. Looking up the rest from reference TRBV7-3 and TRBJ1-1 gives the full variable domain: GAGVSQTPSNKVTEKGKYVELRCDPISGHTALYWYRQSLGQGPEFLIYFQGTGAADDSGLPNDRFFAVRPEGSVSTLKIQRTERGDSAVYLCASSSNADTEAFFGQGTRLTVV.

V is TRBV18 and J is TRBJ1-3; D not certain. The CDR3 spans 16 residues. Deletions cut 1 base from V and 0 bases from J, with 10 bases between. Germline CDR1 and CDR2: KGHSH and LQKENI. CDR3 coding DNA: TGTGCCAGCTCACCACAGCAGGCGAGCTCTGGAAACACCATATATTTT. It specifies CASSPQQASSGNTIYF.

This clone has more than one count but fewer than ten. A junction end diverges from the germline sequence, so it may reflect a read error. J is TRBJ2-7 and V is TRBV5-8; TRBD2 might be the D (6 bases). The germline CDR1 and CDR2 sequences are SGHTS and YDEGEE. CDR3 size: 14 residues. The CDR3 region has the DNA TGTGCCAGCAGCTTGGGGATGGGTGGTGCGGCGGGACACTTC. Translating it yields CASSLGMGGAAGHF.

For the CDR3, the DNA is TGTGCCAGCAGTTACTCGACAGGGGGCGGATCACCCCTCCACTTT. Its translation is CASSYSTGGGSPLHF. The chain uses TRBV6-5 and TRBJ1-6, with 10 bases matching TRBD1. Germline V gene data show CDR1 as MNHEY and CDR2 as SVGAGI. CDR3 size: 15 residues. The V gene end was trimmed by 0 bases and the J gene end by 10 bases; junction bases not matched to a gene: 3.

The rearrangement joins TRBV5-6 to TRBJ1-6; 7 bases map to TRBD1. CDR3 length: 14 residues. V trimming: 4 bases; J trimming: 6 bases; junction bases outside the gene matches: 4. CDR1 and CDR2 (germline): SGHDT, YYEEEE. CDR3 nucleotides: TGTGCCAGCAGCACTGACAGGGTTAATTCACCCCTCCACTTT. It translates to CASSTDRVNSPLHF.

This chain uses TRBV7-3 with TRBJ2-1, with a weak D call TRBD1 (6 bases). Germline V lookup: CDR1 SGHTA, CDR2 FQGTGA. V shed 2 bases and J shed 8 bases, with 10 bases lying between them. The CDR3 runs 13 residues. CDR3 in DNA: TGTGCCAGCAGCTTAGGGGGCTTCGATGAGCAGTTCTTC. Its translation: CASSLGGFDEQFF.

The genes are TRBV9 and TRBJ1-1; D is possibly TRBD1 (5 bases). This CDR3 contains 14 residues. The V and J ends lost 3 bases and 5 bases respectively, with 14 bases between them. Germline CDR1 is SGDLS and CDR2 is YYNGEE. CDR3 sequence (DNA): TGTGCCAGCAGCGCCCTAGGGGTGGAGACTGAAGCTTTCTTT. Amino acids: CASSALGVETEAFF.

CDR3 coding DNA: TGTGCCAGTAGCCCAATCACAGGAGAATCAACTAATGAAAAACTGTTTTTT. It codes for CASSPITGESTNEKLFF. The chain recombines TRBV19 with TRBJ1-4, with D possibly being TRBD1 (5 bases). Trimming took off 6 bases at V and 0 bases at J, with 17 bases between the two ends. The CDR3 is 17 residues long. The germline gives CDR1 LNHDA, CDR2 SQIVND (reference sequence).

For the CDR3, the DNA is TGTGCCAGCAGTTTATGGGGCTATACAGATACGCAGTATTTT. Its protein product is CASSLWGYTDTQYF. The chain recombines TRBV27 with TRBJ2-3, with a weak D call TRBD1 (5 bases). Germline CDR1 MNHEY, CDR2 SMNVEV (reference sequence). The ends were cut back, 1 base at V and 3 bases at J, with 8 bases in the middle. CDR3 length equals 14 residues.

The table lists this clone with a count of one. The chain has TRBV28 and TRBJ1-2; weak D call: TRBD1 (5 bases). The CDR3 covers 14 residues. Germline-derived CDR1 and CDR2 are MDHEN and SYDVKM. V lost 6 bases, J lost 5 bases, and 16 bases lay in between. The CDR3 loop reads CASSYRPSGYGYTF. CDR3 DNA: TGTGCCAGCAGCTACAGGCCGTCGGGGTATGGCTACACCTTC.

The chain recombines TRBV11-3 with TRBJ2-1; 8 bases are shared with TRBD2. CDR1 is SGHNT, CDR2 YENEEA, per germline. This CDR3 is built from 13 residues. V lost 7 bases, J lost 9 bases, and 8 bases stayed unmatched. The DNA for the CDR3 is TGTGCCAGCACACTAGGACGGGAGGGTGAGCAGTTCTTC. This sequence encodes CASTLGREGEQFF.